The sample holds a few counts of the clone carrying this TCR beta chain. The target antigen is unknown. The sample belongs to a study of early T cells in non-severe SARS-CoV-2 infection. Overall study context: Sequencing used unsorted whole-blood bulk RNA, so chains lack pairing.

Study-wide findings and caveats: Matching results from VDJdb favored anti-spike CD8 responses, leaving private and CD4 specificities undetected.

Researchers attached unique molecular identifiers to individual cDNA molecules. TCRdb reprocessed the 5' RACE reads via MiXCR and lists one record per CDR3 protein. The sample has 50,000 to 80,000 distinct CDR3 sequences, roughly 9% seen once; the top ten hold over 10%. V lost 3 bases, J lost 3 bases, and 6 bases lay in between. The CDR3 totals 13 residues. The V and J genes are TRBV12-3 or TRBV12-4 and TRBJ1-3; no definite D call. Sequencing was performed on whole blood, taken at baseline. This TCR came from an adult who was a healthcare worker with PCR-confirmed SARS-CoV-2 infection or an uninfected control (not recorded which). CDR3 bases: TGTGCCAGCAGTTTGTCTTTTGGAAACACCATATATTTT. Encoded protein: CASSLSFGNTIYF.